Listed here is a single T cell receptor (beta chain). Its specificity is unknown. This record comes from a study of cytomegalovirus exposure and HLA in healthy donors. General study points: Among the CMV-associated chains, three were confirmed in vitro as specific for CMV antigens.

This CDR3 comprises 13 residues. The PCR ran on 60 Vbeta and 13 Jbeta primers. The repertoire was sequenced with immunoSEQ multiplex PCR; TCRdb's copy has only in-frame clones and lacks some. Here the sample spans about 200,000 clones, approximately 82% being singletons. The specimen was PBMCs. The chain couples TRBV21-1 to TRBJ2-1; no DNA check was done on the table's D call, TRBD1. TRBV21-1 is an annotated pseudogene. The receptor was derived from a woman aged 18-29 years in good health and CMV-seronegative. CDR3 nucleotides: TGTGCCAAAAAGGACAGGTCCTACAATGAGCAGTTCTTC. Residues: CAKKDRSYNEQFF.